Each of the 28 T cell receptor beta chains below was sequenced from the same sample in a study of blood T cells in healthy people across ages. Sample-barcoded 5' priming and a J-beta primer mix drove a second PCR of about 7 to 11 cycles. TCRdb itself ran the 5' RACE reads through MiXCR, one entry per CDR3 protein. Found here are hundreds of thousands of distinct CDR3 sequences, roughly 43% of them singletons; the top ten hold around an eighth. The sample was blood. The receptors shown here come from a young man in good health.

This clonotype was seen a handful of times. The chain employs TRBV6-5 and TRBJ2-7; 12 bases line up with TRBD1. Germline assignment: CDR1 MNHEY and CDR2 SVGAGI. V shed 6 bases, J shed 7 bases, and the junction held 7 bases outside the gene matches. CDR3 length: 14 amino acids. CDR3 residues: CASSSGQGAREQYF. The CDR3 DNA sequence: TGTGCCAGCAGCTCGGGACAGGGGGCGCGTGAGCAGTACTTC.

This clonotype was observed at least ten times. One end of the junction does not line up with germline, which may come from a read error. The J gene is TRBJ1-5, the V gene TRBV4-1; no clear D gene. Germline V CDR1 and CDR2: MGHRA, YSYEKL. CDR3 length: 14 residues. The CDR3 DNA sequence: TGTGCCAGCAGCCAAGTCGGAGGCAATCAGCCCCAGCATTTT. This translates into CASSQVGGNQPQHF.

This clonotype has a handful of counts. The chain employs TRBV27 and TRBJ1-6; TRBD1 agrees at 7 bases. Germline V gives CDR1 MNHEY, CDR2 SMNVEV (reference sequence). The CDR3 loop spans 15 amino acids. V gave up 5 bases and J gave up 4 bases; unmatched junction bases: 5. CDR3 DNA sequence: TGTGCCAGCAGTGCCCGACAGGGATATAATTCACCCCTCCACTTT. Residues: CASSARQGYNSPLHF.

The V call is TRBV28, the J call TRBJ2-7; 9 nucleotides agree with TRBD1. With V trimmed by 2 bases and J by 6 bases, 5 bases remained unmatched. The CDR3 is 14 residues long. Germline loops: CDR1 MDHEN, CDR2 SYDVKM. DNA of the CDR3: TGTGCCAGCAGTTTAGACAGGGGGGCCGGCGAGCAGTACTTC. This translates into CASSLDRGAGEQYF.

This chain joins TRBV10-3 and TRBJ1-1; D remains ambiguous. The germline V and J ends were trimmed by 0 bases and 0 bases, with 8 bases remaining between them. The CDR3 runs to 15 residues. CDR1 ENHRY and CDR2 SYGVKD come from the germline V gene. CDR3 sequence (DNA): TGTGCCATCAGTGAGTCGGGCAGCATGAACACTGAAGCTTTCTTT. Its protein is CAISESGSMNTEAFF.

V is TRBV4-1 and J is TRBJ2-5; perhaps TRBD2 as D (5 bases). V lost 2 bases and J 2 bases, leaving 15 bases between the germline ends. This CDR3 comprises 16 residues. The germline V gene has CDR1 MGHRA and CDR2 YSYEKL. CDR3 amino acids: CASSQLDWGEQETQYF. The CDR3 DNA reads TGCGCCAGCAGCCAACTCGATTGGGGAGAACAAGAGACCCAGTACTTC.

The rearrangement joins TRBV28 to TRBJ2-1; D unresolved. The CDR3 contains 12 residues. The germline CDR1 and CDR2 sequences are MDHEN and SYDVKM. V lost 7 bases and J 0 bases, leaving 4 bases between the germline ends. The CDR3 sequence is CASMGSYNEQFF. CDR3 DNA sequence: TGTGCCAGCATGGGCTCCTACAATGAGCAGTTCTTC.

This clonotype was detected many times. This chain uses TRBV14 with TRBJ2-3; the D call may be TRBD1 or TRBD2 (5 bases each). Per germline, CDR1 SGHDN and CDR2 FVKESK. Trimming pared 0 bases from V and 1 base from J, leaving 11 bases between. The CDR3 loop spans 16 amino acids. In nucleotides, the CDR3 is TGTGCCAGCAGCCAAGAGGTGGGGACCCGCACAGATACGCAGTATTTT. Its translation is CASSQEVGTRTDTQYF.

The chain is built from TRBV27 and TRBJ1-2; no clear D. V was trimmed by 0 bases and J by 2 bases, leaving 16 bases between them. The CDR3 has 17 amino acids. The germline gives CDR1 MNHEY, CDR2 SMNVEV (reference sequence). This CDR3 is CASSLSRTEGFNYGYTF. The CDR3 bases are TGTGCCAGCAGTTTATCGAGGACGGAGGGATTCAACTATGGCTACACCTTC.

The rearrangement joins TRBV9 to TRBJ1-1, with D unresolved. There are 13 residues in the CDR3. Germline CDR1 and CDR2: SGDLS and YYNGEE. The ends were cut back, 2 bases at V and 5 bases at J, with 10 bases in the middle. Here the CDR3 DNA reads TGTGCCAGCAGCGTGCAGGACCGGACTGAAGCTTTCTTT. Translating it yields CASSVQDRTEAFF.

This clonotype was found many times. The V and J genes are TRBV4-2 and TRBJ2-7; D is perhaps TRBD1 (6 bases). CDR3 size: 14 residues. Germline V lookup: CDR1 LGHNA, CDR2 YNFKEQ. The V end lost 1 base, the J end lost 2 bases, and 9 bases lay between the germline ends. The CDR3 here is CASSQAGQPYEQYF. For the CDR3, the DNA is TGTGCCAGCAGCCAAGCCGGACAGCCCTACGAGCAGTACTTC.

This chain uses TRBV3-1 with TRBJ2-1; TRBD2 might be the D (6 bases). Between the trimmed V and J ends, which lost 0 bases and 6 bases, there was a span of 15 bases. The CDR3 loop spans 16 amino acids. From germline, CDR1 is LGHDT and CDR2 YNNKEL (reference sequence). DNA of the CDR3: TGTGCCAGCAGCCAAGACGCTAGCGTGAGTATCAATGAGCAGTTCTTC. It yields the protein CASSQDASVSINEQFF.

The V call is TRBV7-2, the J call TRBJ2-5, with D hard to call. The last part of the DNA fits TRBJ2-7 better; the J call may be wrong. There are 12 residues in the CDR3. From germline, CDR1 is SGHTA and CDR2 FQGNSA. The CDR3, as DNA: TGTGCCAGCAGCCTAGGACGAGACGAGCAGTACTTC. It specifies CASSLGRDEQYF.

This clonotype has only a few counts. CDR3 in DNA: TGCAGCGTTGTGGATGGTCAGGACGCCAAAAACATTCAGTACTTC. Translating gives CSVVDGQDAKNIQYF. The chain has TRBV29-1 and TRBJ2-4; no reliable D call. CDR3 length equals 15 residues. V lost 4 bases to trimming and J lost 1 base, with 14 bases between them. CDR1 and CDR2 from the germline V gene are SQVTM and ANQGSEA.

This clonotype is a singleton in its sample. The J gene is TRBJ1-3, the V gene TRBV29-1, with a tentative D call TRBD1 (5 bases). Germline CDR1 and CDR2: SQVTM and ANQGSEA. Trimming took off 7 bases at V and 4 bases at J, with 11 bases between the two ends. The CDR3 is made up of 12 amino acids. CDR3 in amino acids: CSGRRGGNTIYF. CDR3 sequence (DNA): TGCAGCGGTCGTAGGGGAGGAAACACCATATATTTT.

This chain joins TRBV12-3 or TRBV12-4 and TRBJ1-1, with 10 bases that match TRBD1. Trimming cost V 7 bases and J 4 bases; bases outside gene matches: 9. The CDR3 contains 15 residues. The CDR3 reads CASTLGTGDGTEAFF. CDR3 in DNA: TGTGCCAGCACCTTAGGGACAGGGGATGGCACTGAAGCTTTCTTT.

As for this clonotype: This sequence may be a read error, since a much larger clone differs from it by one base. The chain uses TRBV6-5 and TRBJ1-2, with TRBD1 identical over 8 bases. Looked up from germline, CDR1 is MNHEY and CDR2 is SVGAGI. Losses at the gene ends were 2 bases for V and 4 bases for J; bases not matched to a gene: 6. The CDR3 sequence is 15 residues long. The CDR3 loop reads CASSYPTGESYGYTF. Written as DNA, the CDR3 is TGTGCCAGCAGTTACCCGACAGGGGAGAGCTATGGCTACACCTTC.

The chain is built from TRBV7-6 and TRBJ1-1, with D possibly matching TRBD1 (5 bases). Germline V CDR1 and CDR2: SGHVS, FNYEAQ. The CDR3 sequence is 14 residues long. V was shortened by 1 base and J by 1 base, with 7 bases between the two germline ends. Here the CDR3 reads CASSLGQSNTEAFF. The CDR3 region has the DNA TGTGCCAGCAGCTTAGGACAGTCGAACACTGAAGCTTTCTTT.

V gene TRBV5-6 combines with J gene TRBJ2-3; D may be TRBD1 (7 bases). Germline V gene sequence: CDR1 SGHDT, CDR2 YYEEEE. The CDR3 spans 16 residues. V lost 4 bases, J lost 2 bases, and 17 bases lay in between. CDR3 in amino acids: CASSQIRGANTDTQYF. CDR3 DNA sequence: TGTGCCAGCAGCCAGATCAGGGGGGCCAACACAGATACGCAGTATTTT.

The rearrangement joins TRBV20-1 to TRBJ2-7; no clear D. CDR3 length equals 12 residues. V lost 3 bases to trimming and J lost 7 bases, with 13 bases between them. From germline, CDR1 is DFQATT and CDR2 SNEGSKA (reference sequence). CDR3 residues: CSASSRHNEQYF. The DNA for the CDR3 is TGCAGTGCTAGTAGCAGGCACAATGAGCAGTACTTC.

This clonotype has only a few counts. The genes are TRBV4-2 and TRBJ2-1; TRBD2 agrees at 8 bases. Trimming took 0 bases from V and 8 from J; bases not matched to a gene: 12. The germline gives CDR1 LGHNA, CDR2 YNFKEQ. This CDR3 contains 17 residues. As DNA, the CDR3 is TGTGCCAGCAGCCAAGATTTGCCGAGCGGGGGTCTCTATGAGCAGTTCTTC. As protein: CASSQDLPSGGLYEQFF.

The chain uses TRBV7-2 and TRBJ2-1; D gene unclear. The CDR3 loop spans 16 amino acids. Trimming removed 1 base at V and 7 bases at J, with 17 bases between. CDR1 and CDR2 from the germline V gene are SGHTA and FQGNSA. In nucleotides, the CDR3 is TGTGCCAGCAGCTTAGAGCTCTCCCGACACCGAAATGAGCAGTTCTTC. Protein: CASSLELSRHRNEQFF. Combining the CDR3 with reference TRBV7-2 and TRBJ2-1 gives the whole variable domain GAGVSQSPSNKVTEKGKDVELRCDPISGHTALYWYRQSLGQGLEFLIYFQGNSAPDKSGLPSDRFSAERTGGSVSTLTIQRTQQEDSAVYLCASSLELSRHRNEQFFGPGTRLTVL.

The chain joins TRBV4-3 to TRBJ1-2; unclear D gene. The germline V gene has CDR1 LGHNA and CDR2 YSLEER. The V end was cut by 0 bases, the J end by 10 bases, with 18 bases between. The CDR3 loop spans 15 amino acids. The CDR3 is CASSQDLGLGSDYTF. The CDR3 nucleotides are TGCGCCAGCAGCCAAGATCTGGGCTTGGGGTCCGACTACACCTTC.

Comment on this clonotype: One end of the junction varies from germline; a read error may be responsible. The chain employs TRBV27 and TRBJ2-7; D gene ambiguous. The V gene's germline CDR1 is MNHEY and CDR2 SMNVEV (reference sequence). The CDR3 consists of 13 residues. In nucleotides, the CDR3 is TGTGCCAGCAGTTACGTTCGGTCCTACGGGCAGTACTTC. Its protein is CASSYVRSYGQYF.

This rearrangement joins TRBV7-2 to TRBJ2-3; D is undetermined. The germline V gene encodes CDR1 SGHTA and CDR2 FQGNSA. This CDR3 is built from 14 residues. Between the trimmed V and J ends, which lost 5 bases and 4 bases, there was a span of 13 bases. CDR3 residues: CASSDVGRSDTQYF. The CDR3 region has the DNA TGTGCCAGCAGCGACGTCGGCCGTTCAGATACGCAGTATTTT.

The chain is built from TRBV29-1 and TRBJ2-7, with TRBD1 as a possible D gene (5 bases). Germline assignment: CDR1 SQVTM and CDR2 ANQGSEA. Trimming took 4 bases from V and 4 from J, leaving 14 bases between them. CDR3 length equals 13 residues. This CDR3 is CSVVPDSDYEQYF. The DNA of the CDR3 is TGCAGCGTTGTCCCTGACAGCGATTACGAGCAGTACTTC.

V is TRBV5-1 and J is TRBJ2-7; no clear D. Germline V CDR1 and CDR2: SGHRS, YFSETQ. V was cut by 6 bases and J by 6 bases, with 37 bases left in between. The length of the CDR3 is 20 residues. This CDR3 is CASTSTPFIGSYEQLSEQYF. CDR3 coding DNA: TGCGCCAGCACCTCTACCCCATTCATTGGCTCCTACGAGCAGTTGTCCGAGCAGTACTTC.

A word on this clonotype: A much larger clone lies a single base off, so this may be a read error. The chain has TRBV6-5 and TRBJ2-1; tentative D call: TRBD1 (5 bases). The assigned J gene may be wrong: the sequence end matches TRBJ2-7 better. The V gene's germline CDR1 is MNHEY and CDR2 SVGAGI. This CDR3 is built from 15 residues. The CDR3 loop reads CASSYSTDLYNEQYF. The CDR3 DNA is TGTGCCAGCAGTTACTCGACAGACCTCTACAATGAGCAGTACTTC.